This T cell receptor (beta chain) emerged from a study of T cells after yellow fever vaccination. Study summary: SMART-Seq v4 Ultra Low Input prepared the low-cell-number fractions. Study-level results: Any FACS-sorted repertoire could hold abundant clonotypes that contaminate it from the bulk population. It was a weaker secondary response, yet one that peaked faster, at day 5 versus 15.

Remarks on this clonotype: Its cognate antigen is unknown.

UMIs and a universal primer site were added when TCR cDNA was made by 5'RACE template switching. TCRdb reanalysed the 5' RACE reads using MiXCR and keeps one entry per CDR3 protein. Of 360,000 or so distinct CDR3 sequences detected, 11% appear once; the ten largest clones hold more than 15%. Trimming took 3 bases from V and 3 from J, leaving 14 bases between them. This CDR3 is built from 15 residues. The source of this sequence is a young man who received the YFV17D yellow fever vaccine. Here the sequenced sample was PBMCs, taken on the day of the first yellow fever vaccination. V is TRBV12-3 or TRBV12-4 and J is TRBJ1-1, with D possibly being TRBD1 (5 bases). CDR3 protein: CASSLGGGTYTEAFF. CDR3 DNA: TGTGCCAGCAGTTTGGGTGGGGGAACTTACACTGAAGCTTTCTTT.